This T cell receptor beta chain was obtained from a study of early T cells in non-severe SARS-CoV-2 infection. Background on the study: Sequencing targeted bulk RNA from unsorted whole blood, leaving chains unpaired. The study's findings and limits: Matching results from VDJdb favored anti-spike CD8 responses, leaving private and CD4 specificities undetected.

Individual cDNA molecules were tagged with unique molecular identifiers. MiXCR was run by TCRdb on the 5' RACE reads, yielding one entry per CDR3 protein. Among nearly 70,000 distinct CDR3 sequences listed, more than 3.5% were seen once. V was shortened by 6 bases and J by 2 bases, with 8 bases between the two germline ends. Germline assignment: CDR1 MNHNS and CDR2 SASEGT. The CDR3 spans 13 residues. To note about this clonotype: Its matching antigen is unknown.

Source: whole blood, taken at baseline. The clonotype originates from an adult who was a healthcare worker with PCR-confirmed SARS-CoV-2 infection or an uninfected control (not recorded which). The donor label of this sample is uncertain. The chain joins TRBV6-1 to TRBJ1-3; maybe TRBD1 (5 bases). CDR3 protein: CASREGPGNTIYF. The CDR3 DNA reads TGTGCCAGCAGAGAGGGGCCTGGAAACACCATATATTTT.